This is a list of T cell receptor beta chains from one sample in a study of beta chain features in type 1 diabetes. Assay used: immunoSEQ multiplex PCR; TCRdb lists only in-frame clones, some missing. The sample lists around 340,000 clones, around 20% occurring once. What was sequenced was naive CD4+ T cells from blood. The receptors here all came from a woman between 18 and 30 years old in good health. The conserved cysteine and the conserved F or W are not part of the CDR3 here. Clone size is shown for a subset of rows, as once, few, many or a class of expanded clone.

-,TRBV4-1,TRBJ2-7,ASSQSAGLGSYEQY
-,TRBV1,TRBJ2-5,TSITGTKSRETQY
-,TRBV30,TRBJ2-1,ACSAGGNSYNEQF
-,TRBV4-1,TRBJ2-3,ASSQPTGHDFTDTQY
-,TRBV5-1,TRBJ2-7,ATRPGQGYEQY
-,TRBV4-2,TRBJ1-4,ASSPRVGVEKLF
once,TRBV18,TRBJ1-2,ASSPTGSFNGYT
few,TRBV6-5,TRBJ1-1,ASRRREGGTEAF
-,TRBV4-1,TRBJ2-7,ASSQAARGQASYEQY
-,TRBV30,TRBJ2-7,AWSRAGGPWPEQY
-,TRBV30,TRBJ2-1,AWSPYYRESYNEQF
-,TRBV4-3,TRBJ2-2,ASSQDHRASGELF
-,TRBV11-2,TRBJ1-5,ASSLVAGWGNQPQH
few,TRBV9,TRBJ1-1,ASSGQGITEAF
-,TRBV18,TRBJ1-1,ASSPNPRGTEAF
-,TRBV5-1,TRBJ2-5,ASSPGQVQETQY
few,TRBV9,TRBJ1-1,ASSPTGGQMNTEAF
few,TRBV5-1,TRBJ2-1,ASSIQGRQAGANEQF
-,TRBV27,TRBJ2-3,ATLAADSDTQY
few,TRBV7-9,TRBJ1-2,ASPVGGRAVDGYT
few,TRBV7-3,TRBJ1-3,ASSSRDRASGNTIY
few,TRBV11-2,TRBJ2-5,ASSLYGQAPKETQY
-,TRBV27,TRBJ2-7,ASSLRGRAPPDYEQY
-,TRBV5-1,TRBJ2-5,ASSLQGLETQY
-,TRBV18,TRBJ2-7,ASSPARGSYEQY
-,TRBV2,TRBJ2-3,ATRDRADTQY
-,TRBV21-1,TRBJ2-4,ASIEERAKNIQY
-,TRBV5-1,TRBJ2-7,ASSIGLATDEQY
-,TRBV5-6,TRBJ2-7,ASSLVDGDSYEQY
few,TRBV5-6,TRBJ2-7,ASSFYLGTDVYEQY
-,TRBV7-3,TRBJ2-1,ASSSSRPTQGFGNEQF
few,TRBV30,TRBJ2-1,AWTWGWGLAATPNSTHYNEQF
-,TRBV19,TRBJ1-2,ASIPDSSNYGYT
-,TRBV4-3,TRBJ2-7,ASSHLTGGDYEQY
-,TRBV30,TRBJ1-5,AWSWTGGNQPQH